Listed below are T cell receptor beta chains from one sample, sequenced in a study of OX40 agonist ivuxolimab in advanced cancers. Clones were sequenced by immunoSEQ multiplex PCR, and TCRdb holds only the in-frame ones, with some missing. Of around 98,000 clones listed, roughly nine tenths were seen once; the top ten hold 0.4% to 0.65%. Sequencing was performed on CD4+ or CD8+ T cells sorted from blood, taken in a trial of the OX40 agonist ivuxolimab. The receptors stem from an adult with an advanced solid tumor such as melanoma, head and neck, liver or kidney cancer. CDR3s include the opening cysteine and the closing phenylalanine or tryptophan.

v_call: TRBV19; j_call: TRBJ1-5; cdr3_length: 13; cdr3_aa: CASSSRVRQPQHF
v_call: TRBV10-3; j_call: TRBJ1-2; cdr3_length: 15; cdr3_aa: CAISGSMGREGGYTF
v_call: TRBV7-8; j_call: TRBJ2-7; cdr3_length: 15; cdr3_aa: CASSLLAGGSYEQYF
v_call: TRBV18; j_call: TRBJ1-4; cdr3_length: 16; cdr3_aa: CASSTRQGATNEKLFF
v_call: TRBV6-1; j_call: TRBJ2-3; cdr3_length: 14; cdr3_aa: CASRTGTSTDTQYF
v_call: TRBV6-1; j_call: TRBJ2-7; cdr3_length: 15; cdr3_aa: CASYVVGANWPEQYF
v_call: TRBV7-2; j_call: TRBJ2-3; cdr3_length: 13; cdr3_aa: CASSFSSTDTQYF
v_call: TRBV28; j_call: TRBJ1-5; cdr3_length: 15; cdr3_aa: CASSLWGGDNQPQHF
v_call: TRBV5-1; j_call: TRBJ1-2; cdr3_length: 13; cdr3_aa: CASSIGQGGGYTF
v_call: TRBV5-1; j_call: TRBJ2-5; cdr3_length: 14; cdr3_aa: CASSPGRQGDPWYF
v_call: TRBV2; j_call: TRBJ1-1; cdr3_length: 14; cdr3_aa: CASSAAGANTEAFF
v_call: TRBV9; j_call: TRBJ2-5; cdr3_length: 12; cdr3_aa: CASKGALETQYF
v_call: TRBV10-3; j_call: TRBJ2-2; cdr3_length: 15; cdr3_aa: CAISEGPRYTGELFF
v_call: TRBV7-2; j_call: TRBJ2-2; cdr3_length: 15; cdr3_aa: CASSSRGGNTGELFF
v_call: TRBV2; j_call: TRBJ2-7; cdr3_length: 15; cdr3_aa: CASSVAPGKAIPLSF
v_call: TRBV7-3; j_call: TRBJ2-2; cdr3_length: 16; cdr3_aa: CASSQSGTGLTGELFF
v_call: TRBV7-2; j_call: TRBJ1-5; cdr3_length: 13; cdr3_aa: CASSPGEGQPQHF
v_call: TRBV5-1; j_call: TRBJ2-1; cdr3_length: 15; cdr3_aa: CASSGVAGDYNEQFF
v_call: TRBV18; j_call: TRBJ2-3; cdr3_length: 14; cdr3_aa: CASSPVSSTDTQYF
v_call: TRBV18; j_call: TRBJ1-1; cdr3_length: 14; cdr3_aa: CASSLSGTGPEAFF
v_call: TRBV6-6; j_call: TRBJ2-7; cdr3_length: 16; cdr3_aa: CASSYSGYGAAGLQYF
v_call: TRBV28; j_call: TRBJ1-4; cdr3_length: 16; cdr3_aa: CASNSPPGTGDEKLFF
v_call: TRBV7-3; j_call: TRBJ2-1; cdr3_length: 15; cdr3_aa: CASSPSGGAYNEQFF
v_call: TRBV4-1; j_call: TRBJ2-3; cdr3_length: 18; cdr3_aa: CASSQAGTSVGGTDTQYF
v_call: TRBV18; j_call: TRBJ2-3; cdr3_length: 15; cdr3_aa: CASSPPSGNRDTQYF
v_call: TRBV18; j_call: TRBJ1-2; cdr3_length: 15; cdr3_aa: CASSPSFRDNYGYTF
v_call: TRBV6-1; j_call: TRBJ1-6; cdr3_length: 11; cdr3_aa: CASSLDALLHF
v_call: TRBV7-2; j_call: TRBJ2-2; cdr3_length: 14; cdr3_aa: CASSLDTRSGELFF
v_call: TRBV6-5; j_call: TRBJ2-7; cdr3_length: 15; cdr3_aa: CASSSPGRGKYEQYF
v_call: TRBV18; j_call: TRBJ2-1; cdr3_length: 14; cdr3_aa: CASSQGTNYNEQFF
v_call: TRBV5-1; j_call: TRBJ2-5; cdr3_length: 14; cdr3_aa: CASSLWGPGETQYF
v_call: TRBV5-1; j_call: TRBJ2-5; cdr3_length: 16; cdr3_aa: CASSLTGVEWGETQYF
v_call: TRBV6-1; j_call: TRBJ1-1; cdr3_length: 12; cdr3_aa: CASSVLRYPAFF
v_call: TRBV10-3; j_call: TRBJ1-2; cdr3_length: 15; cdr3_aa: CATRRTAGRDYGYTF
v_call: TRBV14; j_call: TRBJ2-7; cdr3_length: 16; cdr3_aa: CASSRRMGSGGYEQYF
v_call: TRBV28; j_call: TRBJ2-3; cdr3_length: 14; cdr3_aa: CASGGRGDLDTQYF
v_call: TRBV20-1; j_call: TRBJ2-1; cdr3_length: 11; cdr3_aa: CSAPTGSEQFF